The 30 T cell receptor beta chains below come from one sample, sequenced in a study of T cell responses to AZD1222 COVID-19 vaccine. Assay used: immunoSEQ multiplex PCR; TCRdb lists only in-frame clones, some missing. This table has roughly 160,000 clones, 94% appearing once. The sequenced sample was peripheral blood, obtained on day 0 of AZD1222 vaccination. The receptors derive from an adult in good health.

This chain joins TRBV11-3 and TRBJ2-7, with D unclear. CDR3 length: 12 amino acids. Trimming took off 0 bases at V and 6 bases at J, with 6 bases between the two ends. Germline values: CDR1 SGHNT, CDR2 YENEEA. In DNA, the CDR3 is TGTGCCAGCAGCTTAGAAGGGTCCGAGCAGTACTTC. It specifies CASSLEGSEQYF.

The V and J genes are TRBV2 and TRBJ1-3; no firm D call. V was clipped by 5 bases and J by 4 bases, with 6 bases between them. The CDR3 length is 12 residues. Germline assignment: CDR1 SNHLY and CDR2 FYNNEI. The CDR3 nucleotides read TGTGCCAGCAGTTCCCTGGGAAACACCATATATTTT. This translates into CASSSLGNTIYF. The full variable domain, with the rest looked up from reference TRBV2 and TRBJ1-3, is EPEVTQTPSHQVTQMGQEVILRCVPISNHLYFYWYRQILGQKVEFLVSFYNNEISEKSEIFDDQFSVERPDGSNFTLKIRSTKLEDSAMYFCASSSLGNTIYFGEGSWLTVV.

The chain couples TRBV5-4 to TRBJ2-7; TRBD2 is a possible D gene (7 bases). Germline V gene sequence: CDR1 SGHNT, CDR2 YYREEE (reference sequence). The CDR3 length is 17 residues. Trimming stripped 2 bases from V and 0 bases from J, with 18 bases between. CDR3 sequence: CASSFAGAGGLSYEQYF. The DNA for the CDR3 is TGTGCCAGCAGCTTCGCGGGGGCGGGCGGACTCTCCTACGAGCAGTACTTC.

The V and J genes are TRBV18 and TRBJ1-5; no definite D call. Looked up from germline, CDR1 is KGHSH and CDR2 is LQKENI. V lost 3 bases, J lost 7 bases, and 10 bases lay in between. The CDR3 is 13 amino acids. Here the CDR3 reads CASSPGTEQPQHF. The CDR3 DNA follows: TGTGCCAGCTCACCTGGTACAGAGCAGCCCCAGCATTTT.

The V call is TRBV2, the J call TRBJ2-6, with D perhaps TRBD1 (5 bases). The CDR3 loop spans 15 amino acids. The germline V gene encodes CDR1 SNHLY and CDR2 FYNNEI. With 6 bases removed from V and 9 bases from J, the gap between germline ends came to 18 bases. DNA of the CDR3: TGTGCCAGCAGCAAGAGCGACAGTTTTTTCAACGTCCTGACTTTC. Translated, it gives CASSKSDSFFNVLTF.

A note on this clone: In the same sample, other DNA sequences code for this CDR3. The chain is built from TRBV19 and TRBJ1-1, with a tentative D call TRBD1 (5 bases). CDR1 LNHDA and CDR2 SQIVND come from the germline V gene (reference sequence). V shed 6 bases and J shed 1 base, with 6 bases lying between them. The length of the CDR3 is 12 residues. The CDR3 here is CASRRGNTEAFF. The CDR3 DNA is TGTGCCAGTAGGAGGGGGAACACTGAAGCTTTCTTT.

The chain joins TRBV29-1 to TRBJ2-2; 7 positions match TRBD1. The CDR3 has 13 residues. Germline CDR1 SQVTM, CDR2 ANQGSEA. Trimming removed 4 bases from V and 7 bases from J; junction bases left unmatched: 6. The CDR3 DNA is TGCAGCGTTGGTACGACAGGGCGCGGGGAGCTGTTTTTT. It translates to CSVGTTGRGELFF.

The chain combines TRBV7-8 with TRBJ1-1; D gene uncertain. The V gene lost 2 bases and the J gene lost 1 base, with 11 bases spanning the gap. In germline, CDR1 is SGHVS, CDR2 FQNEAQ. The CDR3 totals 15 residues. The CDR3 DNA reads TGTGCCAGCAGCTTATATGGCGTTTCGAACACTGAAGCTTTCTTT. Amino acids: CASSLYGVSNTEAFF. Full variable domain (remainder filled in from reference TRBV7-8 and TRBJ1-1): GAGVSQSPRYKVAKRGQDVALRCDPISGHVSLFWYQQALGQGPEFLTYFQNEAQLDKSGLPSDRFFAERPEGSVSTLKIQRTQQEDSAVYLCASSLYGVSNTEAFFGQGTRLTVV.

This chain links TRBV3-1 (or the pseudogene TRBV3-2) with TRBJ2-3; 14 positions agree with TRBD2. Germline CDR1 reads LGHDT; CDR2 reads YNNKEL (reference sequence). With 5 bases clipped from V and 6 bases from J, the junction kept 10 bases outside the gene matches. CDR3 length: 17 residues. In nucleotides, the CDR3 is TGTGCCAGCAGCTTCGAGACTAGCGGGAGGGCCCCGGATACGCAGTATTTT. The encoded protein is CASSFETSGRAPDTQYF.

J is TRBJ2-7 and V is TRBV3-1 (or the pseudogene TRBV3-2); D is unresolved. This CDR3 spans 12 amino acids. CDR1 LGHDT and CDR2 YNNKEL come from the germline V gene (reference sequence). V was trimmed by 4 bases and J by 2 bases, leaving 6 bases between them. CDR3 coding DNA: TGTGCCAGCAGCCTACAAGCCTACGAGCAGTACTTC. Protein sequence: CASSLQAYEQYF.

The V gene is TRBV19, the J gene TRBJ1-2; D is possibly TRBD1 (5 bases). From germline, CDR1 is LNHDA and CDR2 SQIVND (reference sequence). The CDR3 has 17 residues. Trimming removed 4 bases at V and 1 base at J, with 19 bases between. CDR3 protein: CASSTTLHGGLNYGYTF. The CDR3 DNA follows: TGTGCCAGTAGTACAACCCTACACGGGGGACTTAACTATGGCTACACCTTC.

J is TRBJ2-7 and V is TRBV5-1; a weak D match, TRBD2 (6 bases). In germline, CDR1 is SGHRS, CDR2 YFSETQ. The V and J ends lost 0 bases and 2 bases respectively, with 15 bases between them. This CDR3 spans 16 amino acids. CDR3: CASSLGLAERAYEQYF. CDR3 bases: TGCGCCAGCAGCTTGGGCTTAGCGGAAAGAGCCTACGAGCAGTACTTC. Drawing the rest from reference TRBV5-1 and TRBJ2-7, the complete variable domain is KAGVTQTPRYLIKTRGQQVTLSCSPISGHRSVSWYQQTPGQGLQFLFEYFSETQRNKGNFPGRFSGRQFSNSRSEMNVSTLELGDSALYLCASSLGLAERAYEQYFGPGTRLTVT.

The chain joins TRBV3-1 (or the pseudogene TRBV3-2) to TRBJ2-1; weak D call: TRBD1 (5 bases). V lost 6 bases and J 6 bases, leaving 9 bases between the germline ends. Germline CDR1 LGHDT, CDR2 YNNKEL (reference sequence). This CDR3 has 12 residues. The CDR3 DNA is TGTGCCAGCAGTGGTAGGGGCAATGAGCAGTTCTTC. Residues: CASSGRGNEQFF.

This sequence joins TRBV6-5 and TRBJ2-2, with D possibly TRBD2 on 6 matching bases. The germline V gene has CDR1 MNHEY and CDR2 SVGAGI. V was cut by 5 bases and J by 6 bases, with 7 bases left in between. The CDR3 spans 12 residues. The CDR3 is CASSPSAGELFF. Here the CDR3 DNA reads TGTGCCAGCAGTCCTAGCGCCGGGGAGCTGTTTTTT.

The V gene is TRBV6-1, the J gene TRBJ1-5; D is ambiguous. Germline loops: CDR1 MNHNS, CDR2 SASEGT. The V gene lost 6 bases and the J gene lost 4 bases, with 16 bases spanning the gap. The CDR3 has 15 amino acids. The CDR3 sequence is CASRPRTSPNQPQHF. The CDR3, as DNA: TGTGCCAGCAGGCCCAGAACTTCCCCGAATCAGCCCCAGCATTTT.

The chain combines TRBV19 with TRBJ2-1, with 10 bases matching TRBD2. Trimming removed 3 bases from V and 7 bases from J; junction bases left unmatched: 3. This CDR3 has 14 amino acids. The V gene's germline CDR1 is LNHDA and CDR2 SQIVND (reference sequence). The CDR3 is CASSMGLASNEQFF. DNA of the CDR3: TGTGCCAGTAGTATGGGACTAGCGTCTAATGAGCAGTTCTTC. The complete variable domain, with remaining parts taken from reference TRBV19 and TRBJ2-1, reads DGGITQSPKYLFRKEGQNVTLSCEQNLNHDAMYWYRQDPGQGLRLIYYSQIVNDFQKGDIAEGYSVSREKKESFPLTVTSAQKNPTAFYLCASSMGLASNEQFFGPGTRLTVL.

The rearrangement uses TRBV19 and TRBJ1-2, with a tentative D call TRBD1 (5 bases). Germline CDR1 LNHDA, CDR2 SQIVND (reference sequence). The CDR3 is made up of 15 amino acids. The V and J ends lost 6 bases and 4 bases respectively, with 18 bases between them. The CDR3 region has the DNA TGTGCCAGTAGCCCCGGGACCGCATCTTCCTATGGCTACACCTTC. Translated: CASSPGTASSYGYTF.

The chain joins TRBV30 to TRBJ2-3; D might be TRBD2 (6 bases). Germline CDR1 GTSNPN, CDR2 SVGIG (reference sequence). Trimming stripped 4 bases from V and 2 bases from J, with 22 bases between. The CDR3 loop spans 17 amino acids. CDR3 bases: TGTGCCTGGAATATCGCCCGGGACTGGCATACCACAGATACGCAGTATTTT. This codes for CAWNIARDWHTTDTQYF.

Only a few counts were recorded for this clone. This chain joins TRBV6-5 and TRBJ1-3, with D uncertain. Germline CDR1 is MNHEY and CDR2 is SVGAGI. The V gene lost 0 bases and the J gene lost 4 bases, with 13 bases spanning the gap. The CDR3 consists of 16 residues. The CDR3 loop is CASSYSLAGYGNTIYF. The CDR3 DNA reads TGTGCCAGCAGTTACTCCCTAGCGGGGTACGGAAACACCATATATTTT.

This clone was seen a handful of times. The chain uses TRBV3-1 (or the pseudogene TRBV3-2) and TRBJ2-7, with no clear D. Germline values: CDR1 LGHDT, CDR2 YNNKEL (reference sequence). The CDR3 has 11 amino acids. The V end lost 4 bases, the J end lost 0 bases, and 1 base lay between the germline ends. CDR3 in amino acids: CASSPSYEQYF. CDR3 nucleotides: TGTGCCAGCAGCCCCTCCTACGAGCAGTACTTC.

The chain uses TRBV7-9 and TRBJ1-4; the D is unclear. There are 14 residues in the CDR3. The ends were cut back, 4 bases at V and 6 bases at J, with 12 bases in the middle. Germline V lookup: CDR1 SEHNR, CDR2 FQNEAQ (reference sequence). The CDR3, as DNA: TGTGCCAGCAGCTCGGACGGAGGGTATGAAAAACTGTTTTTT. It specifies CASSSDGGYEKLFF.

The CDR3 bases are TGTGCCAGTTGTGCGACAGCTAATCAGCCCCAGCATTTT. It yields the protein CASCATANQPQHF. The chain employs TRBV19 and TRBJ1-5; tentative D call: TRBD1 (5 bases). The CDR3 length is 13 residues. The germline V gene encodes CDR1 LNHDA and CDR2 SQIVND (reference sequence). The V and J ends lost 8 bases and 4 bases respectively, with 12 bases between them.

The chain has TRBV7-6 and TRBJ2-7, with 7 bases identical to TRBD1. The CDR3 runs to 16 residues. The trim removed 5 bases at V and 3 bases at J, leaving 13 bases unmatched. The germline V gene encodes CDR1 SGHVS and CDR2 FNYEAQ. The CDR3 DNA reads TGTGCCAGCAGCCCCTCTTCTTCGACAGGGCGCTACGAGCAGTACTTC. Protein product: CASSPSSSTGRYEQYF.

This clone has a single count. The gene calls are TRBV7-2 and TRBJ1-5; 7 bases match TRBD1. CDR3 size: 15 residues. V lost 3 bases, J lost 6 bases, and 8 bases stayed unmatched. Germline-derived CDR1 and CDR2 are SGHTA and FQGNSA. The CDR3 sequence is CASSFDRARGQPQHF. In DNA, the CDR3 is TGTGCCAGCAGCTTCGACAGGGCGAGGGGTCAGCCCCAGCATTTT. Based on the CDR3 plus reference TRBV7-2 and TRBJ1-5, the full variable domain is GAGVSQSPSNKVTEKGKDVELRCDPISGHTALYWYRQSLGQGLEFLIYFQGNSAPDKSGLPSDRFSAERTGGSVSTLTIQRTQQEDSAVYLCASSFDRARGQPQHFGDGTRLSIL.

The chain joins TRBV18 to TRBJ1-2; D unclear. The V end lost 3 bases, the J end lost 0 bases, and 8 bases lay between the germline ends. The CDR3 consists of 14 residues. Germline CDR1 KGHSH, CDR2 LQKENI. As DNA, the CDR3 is TGTGCCAGCTCACCGGAGTCTACTAACTATGGCTACACCTTC. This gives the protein CASSPESTNYGYTF.

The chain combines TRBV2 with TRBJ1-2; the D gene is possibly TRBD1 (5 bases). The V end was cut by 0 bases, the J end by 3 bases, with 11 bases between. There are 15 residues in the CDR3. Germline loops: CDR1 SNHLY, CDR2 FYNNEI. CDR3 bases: TGTGCCAGCAGTGAAGCGCCAGGGTGGGACTATGGCTACACCTTC. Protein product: CASSEAPGWDYGYTF.

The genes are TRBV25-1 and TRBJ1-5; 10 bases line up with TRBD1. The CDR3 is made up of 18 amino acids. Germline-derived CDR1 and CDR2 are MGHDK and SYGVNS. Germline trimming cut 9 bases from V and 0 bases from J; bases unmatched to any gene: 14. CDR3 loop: CARPPGQGWPYSNQPQHF. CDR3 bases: TGTGCCAGACCTCCGGGACAGGGGTGGCCTTATAGCAATCAGCCCCAGCATTTT.

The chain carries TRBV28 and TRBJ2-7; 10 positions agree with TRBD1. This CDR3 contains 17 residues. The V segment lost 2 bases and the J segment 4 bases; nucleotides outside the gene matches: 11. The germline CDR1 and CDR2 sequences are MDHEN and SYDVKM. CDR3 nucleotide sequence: TGTGCCAGCAGTTTAAGGGACAGGGGCCTGGGGGGATACGAGCAGTACTTC. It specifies CASSLRDRGLGGYEQYF.

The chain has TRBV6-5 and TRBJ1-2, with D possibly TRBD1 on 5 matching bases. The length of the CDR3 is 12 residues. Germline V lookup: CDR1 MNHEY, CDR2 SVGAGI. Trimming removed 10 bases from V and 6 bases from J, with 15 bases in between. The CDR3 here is CATSGGPNGYTF. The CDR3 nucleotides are TGTGCCACCTCGGGGGGACCCAATGGCTACACCTTC.

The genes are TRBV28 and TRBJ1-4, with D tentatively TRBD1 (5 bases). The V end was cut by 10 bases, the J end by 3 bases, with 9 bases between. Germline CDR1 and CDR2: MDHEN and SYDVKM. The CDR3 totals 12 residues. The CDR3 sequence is CATDRPNEKLFF. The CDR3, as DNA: TGTGCCACCGACAGACCTAATGAAAAACTGTTTTTT.